Sequencing of this T cell receptor (beta chain) was carried out in a study of blood T cell repertoires in COVID-19. Study-level background: COVID-19 samples from acute and convalescent phases originated in the United States, Italy and Spain. From T cells, B-cell-depleted T cells, or PBMCs came the material, which was cDNA or gDNA.

This CDR3 spans 16 amino acids. V shed 3 bases and J shed 4 bases, with 16 bases lying between them. Germline CDR1 is MGHDK and CDR2 is SYGVNS. Original processing methods: Using reference gene primer amplification, nucleated cell counts were estimated. The data were produced by immunoSEQ multiplex PCR, yet TCRdb's version contains in-frame clones alone and is incomplete. V, J and clone size are those of that table, while D and trimming were read from the DNA. This table has 130,000 to 150,000 clones, 88% appearing once. The chain carries TRBV25-1 and TRBJ1-5; D unclear. Sequencing input: peripheral blood. This receptor was taken from a woman aged 45 to 65 with acute or convalescent COVID-19. In DNA form, the CDR3 reads TGTGCCAGCAGTGACCCCGGTCAGGATGAAAATCAGCCCCAGCATTTT. This encodes CASSDPGQDENQPQHF.